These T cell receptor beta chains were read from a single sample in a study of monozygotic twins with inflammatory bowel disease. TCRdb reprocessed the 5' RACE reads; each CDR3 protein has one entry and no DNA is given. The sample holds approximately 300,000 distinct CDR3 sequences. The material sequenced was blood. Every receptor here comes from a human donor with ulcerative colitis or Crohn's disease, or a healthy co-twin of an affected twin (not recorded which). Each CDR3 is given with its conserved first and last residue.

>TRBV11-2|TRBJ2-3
CASSSSPTPQAPGTQYF
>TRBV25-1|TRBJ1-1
CASSKLTEAFF
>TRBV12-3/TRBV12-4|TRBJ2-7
CASSDQGQWNEQYF
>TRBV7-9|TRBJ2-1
CASSRGGAGNEQFF
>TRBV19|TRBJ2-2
CANESTGELFF
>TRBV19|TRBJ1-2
CATKLYSYGYTF
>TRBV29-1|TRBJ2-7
CSAQGPDYEQYF
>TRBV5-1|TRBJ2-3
CASSFKTGGTDTQYF
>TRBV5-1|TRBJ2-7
CASSPLGGSAYEQYF
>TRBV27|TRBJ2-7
CASSLLAGASSYEQYF
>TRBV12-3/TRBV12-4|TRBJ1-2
CASTPDRAYGYTF
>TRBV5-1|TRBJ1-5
CASSLEGPGQPQHF
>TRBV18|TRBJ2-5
CASSRDSQETQYF
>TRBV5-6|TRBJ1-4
CASSLSGENEKLFF
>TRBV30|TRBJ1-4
CAWSFYEKLFF
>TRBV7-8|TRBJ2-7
CASSSSDRGEQYF
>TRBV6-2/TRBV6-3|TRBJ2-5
CASSGAKTGTQETQYF
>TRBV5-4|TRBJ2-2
CASSFKLQGTGELFF
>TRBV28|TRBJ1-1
CASSLYFTEAFF
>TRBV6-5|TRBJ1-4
CASSYGQGTNEKLFF
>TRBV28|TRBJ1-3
CASRGGGNSGNTIYF
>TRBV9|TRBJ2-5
CASSPQLGYQETQYF
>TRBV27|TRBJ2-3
CASSHSGGSTDTQYF
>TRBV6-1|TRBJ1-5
CASSEGSYSNQPQHF
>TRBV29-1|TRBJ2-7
CSGQSAGYEQYF
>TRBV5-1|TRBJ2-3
CASSLALTGTDTQYF
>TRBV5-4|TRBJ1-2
CASSYGQEGNGYTF
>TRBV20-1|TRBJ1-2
CSAREPPVKSPDGYTF
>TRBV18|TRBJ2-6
CASSPKAGNSGANVLTF
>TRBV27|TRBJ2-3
CASSRGAQNTDTQYF
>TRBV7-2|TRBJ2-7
CASSSPTSGRTEQYF
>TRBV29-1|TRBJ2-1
CSVEKGGGEQFF
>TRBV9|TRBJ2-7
CASSVGSGQGASYEQYF
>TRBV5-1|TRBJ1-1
CASSLGLGGTEAFF
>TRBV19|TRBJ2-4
CASSTAVFVIQYF
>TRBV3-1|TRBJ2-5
CASSQGSGARETQYF
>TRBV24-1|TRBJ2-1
CATSAAGQALYNEQFF
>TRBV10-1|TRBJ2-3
CASSESDRPDTQYF
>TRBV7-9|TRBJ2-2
CASSTPTGGHTGELFF
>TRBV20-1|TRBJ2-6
CSASLWAGGSGANVLTF
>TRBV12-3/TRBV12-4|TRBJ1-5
CASSLRVTGHGSQHF